A selection of T cell receptor beta chains follows, all from one sample in a study of T-cell memory formation after mild COVID-19. TCRdb passed the 5' RACE reads through MiXCR, listing each CDR3 protein once. Of 250,000 to 300,000 distinct CDR3 sequences in the sample, roughly 8.2% were seen once. Sequenced material: PBMCs or a T cell subset sorted from them (not recorded which). The receptors come from a man between 18 and 35 years old who had mild COVID-19 (a few samples of this study predate the infection). Cell type and time point are not known. The CDR3 runs from the conserved cysteine through the conserved F or W. D genes are given only for firm matches. Rows give clone size only sometimes, using once, few, many, or a class for an expanded clone.

J gene	V gene	clone size	D gene	CDR3 length	CDR3 DNA	CDR3 protein
TRBJ2-2	TRBV25-1	few	NA	12	TGTGCCAGCAGTGAGGTCCCCGGGGAGCTGTTTTTT	CASSEVPGELFF
TRBJ1-2	TRBV18	few	NA	14	TGTGCCAGCTCACCCGGACGGGAGACCTATGGCTACACCTTC	CASSPGRETYGYTF
TRBJ2-1	TRBV6-5	few	NA	16	TGTGCCAGCCGGGGAAGGGCCGTTAGCTCCTACAATGAGCAGTTCTTC	CASRGRAVSSYNEQFF
TRBJ2-6	TRBV7-2	few	NA	18	TGTGCCAGCAGCTTTCCGTCTTCAGGGGCGTCGGGGGCCAACGTCCTGACTTTC	CASSFPSSGASGANVLTF
TRBJ2-3	TRBV7-2	few	TRBD2	17	TGTGCCAGCAGCGCCCGACTAGCGGGGGGGTCAACAGATACGCAGTATTTT	CASSARLAGGSTDTQYF
TRBJ1-2	TRBV9	NA	NA	13	TGTGCCAGCACGAGGGGCCGGAACTATGGCTACACCTTC	CASTRGRNYGYTF
TRBJ2-5	TRBV24-1	many	NA	13	TGTGCCACCAGTGCACGAAGAGGAGAGACCCAGTACTTC	CATSARRGETQYF
TRBJ2-7	TRBV20-1	few	NA	11	TGCAGTGCTAGACAGCTTGGAGAGCAGTACTTC	CSARQLGEQYF
TRBJ1-4	TRBV6-5	NA	NA	15	TGTGCCAGCAGAACGGGAGGGATGGCTAATGAAAAACTGTTTTTT	CASRTGGMANEKLFF
TRBJ2-4	TRBV7-9	NA	TRBD1	16	TGTGCCAGCAGCCAGGGGGACAGCCCCAAGGCGGACATTCAGTACTTC	CASSQGDSPKADIQYF
TRBJ2-7	TRBV4-1	NA	TRBD2	14	TGCGCCAGCAGCCAGGGGGGGGGGACTTACGAGCAGTACTTC	CASSQGGGTYEQYF
TRBJ1-1	TRBV7-2	few	NA	13	TGTGCCAGCAGCTTACAGGCAAACACTGAAGCTTTCTTT	CASSLQANTEAFF
TRBJ1-4	TRBV28	few	NA	13	TGTGCCAGCATGGGGGAACCCAATGAAAAACTGTTTTTT	CASMGEPNEKLFF
TRBJ1-2	TRBV5-4	NA	NA	15	TGTGCCAGCAGCCCTCCGGGGGACTTGGGCTATGGCTACACCTTC	CASSPPGDLGYGYTF
TRBJ1-2	TRBV5-1	NA	NA	21	TGCGCCAGCAGCTTGGTTTCCGCGGGTACATCGACCGGGTTCCACGGCTATGGCTACACCTTC	CASSLVSAGTSTGFHGYGYTF
TRBJ2-6	TRBV6-6	few	NA	17	TGTGCCAGCAGTTCTCCGGAGGGTCGCTCTGGGGCCAACGTCCTGACTTTC	CASSSPEGRSGANVLTF
TRBJ2-5	TRBV7-3	NA	NA	15	TGTGCCAGCAGCTTAACAGGACAGTATCAAGAGACCCAGTACTTC	CASSLTGQYQETQYF
TRBJ1-5	TRBV18	NA	TRBD1	15	TGTGCCAGCTCAAGACAGGGGGAGAGCAATCAGCCCCAGCATTTT	CASSRQGESNQPQHF
TRBJ2-3	TRBV4-3	NA	NA	16	TGCGCCAGCAGCCAAGTATTCGGCGTGGGCACAGATACGCAGTATTTT	CASSQVFGVGTDTQYF
TRBJ2-5	TRBV9	NA	TRBD2	14	TGTGCCAGCAGCGTAGACGGGACTATGGGGACCCAGTACTTC	CASSVDGTMGTQYF
TRBJ2-5	TRBV20-1	few	TRBD2	14	TGCAGTGCTAGAGGCGGGGGGGCCGATGAGACCCAGTACTTC	CSARGGGADETQYF
TRBJ1-2	TRBV28	few	NA	16	TGTGCCAGCAGTTTGGCGTTGGGGGTGACTAACTATGGCTACACCTTC	CASSLALGVTNYGYTF
TRBJ1-4	TRBV12-3/TRBV12-4	many	TRBD1	13	TGTGCCAGCAGCCGACAGGGGGCTGAAAAACTGTTTTTT	CASSRQGAEKLFF
TRBJ1-1	TRBV7-6	many	NA	13	TGTGCCAGCAGCCCGCAGGGGTACACTGAAGCTTTCTTT	CASSPQGYTEAFF